One and the same sample provided the 7 T cell receptor beta chains below, sequenced in a study of blood T cell repertoires in COVID-19. The method was immunoSEQ multiplex PCR; TCRdb's version includes in-frame clones alone and lacks a portion of them. The table shows 200,000 to 250,000 clones, with around 83% occurring only once. Sequencing was done on a sample of peripheral blood. Receptors were obtained from a young man who had recovered from COVID-19.

V gene TRBV5-6 combines with J gene TRBJ1-2; no reliable D call. V was shortened by 0 bases and J by 5 bases, with 11 bases between the two germline ends. The CDR3 has 14 residues. Germline values: CDR1 SGHDT, CDR2 YYEEEE. CDR3 sequence (DNA): TGTGCCAGCAGCTTGGCCGGGAAGGGTTATGGCTACACCTTC. Translated, it gives CASSLAGKGYGYTF.

This clone has a single count. J is TRBJ1-1 and V is TRBV2, with 7 bases aligning to TRBD1. Germline values: CDR1 SNHLY, CDR2 FYNNEI. V dropped 6 bases and J dropped 1; count of bases not matched to a gene: 8. The CDR3 length is 15 residues. DNA for the CDR3: TGTGCCAGCAGAACTTCGGGACAGCCGAACACTGAAGCTTTCTTT. Translation gives CASRTSGQPNTEAFF.

The chain links TRBV5-1 to TRBJ2-2; tentatively, D is TRBD2 (6 bases). Trimming left V 0 bases short and J 0 bases short, with 9 bases between. The V gene's germline CDR1 is SGHRS and CDR2 YFSETQ. The CDR3 covers 16 residues. The DNA of the CDR3 is TGCGCCAGCAGCTTGGCGGAGGGGACGAACACCGGGGAGCTGTTTTTT. This translates into CASSLAEGTNTGELFF.

The J gene is TRBJ1-1, the V gene TRBV6-5; D gene ambiguous. There are 16 residues in the CDR3. The germline CDR1 and CDR2 sequences are MNHEY and SVGAGI. Trimming removed 0 bases at V and 7 bases at J, with 18 bases between. The DNA of the CDR3 is TGTGCCAGCAGTTACTCGAATTGGTACAGTCAAGATGAAGCTTTCTTT. Translation: CASSYSNWYSQDEAFF.

The genes are TRBV6-5 and TRBJ1-3; 8 bases are a match to TRBD1. CDR1 is MNHEY and CDR2 is SVGAGI in the germline V gene. The J segment lost 2 bases and the V segment lost 6 bases, leaving 6 bases of the junction unmatched. The CDR3 spans 15 residues. DNA of the CDR3: TGTGCCAGCAGGGACAGGGAAGGAGCTGGAAACACCATATATTTT. Amino acids: CASRDREGAGNTIYF.

The genes are TRBV13 and TRBJ2-5; perhaps TRBD1 as D (6 bases). V shed 1 base and J shed 2 bases, with 26 bases lying between them. The CDR3 spans 20 residues. Germline V gene sequence: CDR1 PRHDT, CDR2 FYEKMQ (reference sequence). Here the CDR3 reads CASSLEGGQWYEGVQETQYF. The CDR3 bases are TGTGCCAGCAGCTTAGAAGGAGGACAGTGGTATGAGGGGGTACAAGAGACCCAGTACTTC.

The chain is built from TRBV5-1 and TRBJ1-2; D is possibly TRBD1 (5 bases). Trimming stripped 3 bases from V and 1 base from J, with 16 bases between. From germline, CDR1 is SGHRS and CDR2 YFSETQ. The CDR3 has 16 amino acids. The CDR3, as DNA: TGCGCCAGCAGCTCGGGACTCACTGGGGTTAACTATGGCTACACCTTC. Its translation: CASSSGLTGVNYGYTF. The entire variable domain, with the rest obtained from reference TRBV5-1 and TRBJ1-2, is as follows: KAGVTQTPRYLIKTRGQQVTLSCSPISGHRSVSWYQQTPGQGLQFLFEYFSETQRNKGNFPGRFSGRQFSNSRSEMNVSTLELGDSALYLCASSSGLTGVNYGYTFGSGTRLTVV.